This T cell receptor beta chain was documented in a study of blood T cell repertoires in COVID-19. The wider study: From the United States, Italy and Spain came samples of acute and convalescent COVID-19.

V dropped 0 bases and J dropped 4 bases, with 9 bases sitting between them. The V gene's germline CDR1 is MNHEY and CDR2 SVGAGI. The CDR3 has 14 residues. Original analysis: Using reference gene primer amplification, nucleated cell counts were estimated. Using immunoSEQ multiplex PCR, the repertoire was profiled, and TCRdb retains in-frame clones only, with some absent. The DNA was the basis for D and trimming; V, J and clone size are from that table. The sample lists fewer than 250,000 clones, 80% to 90% occurring once. Sequencing was carried out using peripheral blood. The source of this sequence is a woman between 50 and 59 years old with acute or convalescent COVID-19. The J gene is TRBJ1-2, the V gene TRBV6-5; D unclear. The CDR3 loop is CASSYSPRSYGYTF. DNA for the CDR3: TGTGCCAGCAGTTACTCGCCCAGAAGCTATGGCTACACCTTC.